One sample yielded the 4 T cell receptor beta chains listed below, sequenced in a study of T cell repertoires and HLA-DP antigens listed by TCRdb under 2018. Their specific antigens are unknown. Libraries were prepared through the immunoSEQ multiplex PCR assay. The table comes from immuneACCESS by way of TCRdb, which keeps in-frame sequences with V and J called. Part of the clones is missing from these tables; in studies checked, under half for an unresolved V gene and the rest for unknown reasons. Recorded for this sample are around 100,000 clones; nearly 95% of them occurred a single time. Together, the top ten hold about 0.27% of the sample. The sample consisted of CD4+ T cells from PBMCs. The receptors shown here come from a woman between 18 and 30 years old in good health and CMV-seronegative.

As for this clone: The junction departs from germline at one end; a sequencing error may be responsible. V gene TRBV7-7 combines with J gene TRBJ2-1; 10 bases align to TRBD2. From germline, CDR1 is SSHAT and CDR2 FNYEAQ (reference sequence). The CDR3 is 14 amino acids. The CDR3 sequence: CASSQAGGQNEQFF. CDR3 coding DNA: TGTGCTAGCAGCCAAGCGGGGGGGCAGAATGAGCAGTTCTTC.

This clone was detected only once. The CDR3 loop is CASREPAAGNTIYF. CDR3 sequence (DNA): TGTGCCAGCCGAGAGCCGGCTGCTGGAAACACCATATATTTT. The rearrangement links TRBV6-1 to TRBJ1-3; D gene ambiguous. Germline V lookup: CDR1 MNHNS, CDR2 SASEGT. The length of the CDR3 is 14 residues. V gave up 8 bases and J gave up 2 bases, with 13 bases separating them.

In the case of this clone: Other DNA sequences of this sample code for an identical CDR3. The V call is TRBV5-1, the J call TRBJ2-1; D is unresolved. The CDR3 totals 15 residues. Germline lookup yields CDR1 SGHRS and CDR2 YFSETQ. V lost 5 bases to trimming and J lost 0 bases, with 12 bases between them. As DNA, the CDR3 is TGCGCCAGCAGTTGGACGGAGAGCTCCTACAATGAGCAGTTCTTC. Protein sequence: CASSWTESSYNEQFF.

This chain links TRBV19 with TRBJ2-3; maybe TRBD1 (5 bases). This CDR3 region has 16 residues. V lost 6 bases to trimming and J lost 3 bases, with 19 bases between them. CDR1 is LNHDA and CDR2 is SQIVND in the germline V gene (reference sequence). Written as DNA, the CDR3 is TGTGCCAGTAGGGACAACTGGGTACTCGGGACAGATACGCAGTATTTT. Residues: CASRDNWVLGTDTQYF.